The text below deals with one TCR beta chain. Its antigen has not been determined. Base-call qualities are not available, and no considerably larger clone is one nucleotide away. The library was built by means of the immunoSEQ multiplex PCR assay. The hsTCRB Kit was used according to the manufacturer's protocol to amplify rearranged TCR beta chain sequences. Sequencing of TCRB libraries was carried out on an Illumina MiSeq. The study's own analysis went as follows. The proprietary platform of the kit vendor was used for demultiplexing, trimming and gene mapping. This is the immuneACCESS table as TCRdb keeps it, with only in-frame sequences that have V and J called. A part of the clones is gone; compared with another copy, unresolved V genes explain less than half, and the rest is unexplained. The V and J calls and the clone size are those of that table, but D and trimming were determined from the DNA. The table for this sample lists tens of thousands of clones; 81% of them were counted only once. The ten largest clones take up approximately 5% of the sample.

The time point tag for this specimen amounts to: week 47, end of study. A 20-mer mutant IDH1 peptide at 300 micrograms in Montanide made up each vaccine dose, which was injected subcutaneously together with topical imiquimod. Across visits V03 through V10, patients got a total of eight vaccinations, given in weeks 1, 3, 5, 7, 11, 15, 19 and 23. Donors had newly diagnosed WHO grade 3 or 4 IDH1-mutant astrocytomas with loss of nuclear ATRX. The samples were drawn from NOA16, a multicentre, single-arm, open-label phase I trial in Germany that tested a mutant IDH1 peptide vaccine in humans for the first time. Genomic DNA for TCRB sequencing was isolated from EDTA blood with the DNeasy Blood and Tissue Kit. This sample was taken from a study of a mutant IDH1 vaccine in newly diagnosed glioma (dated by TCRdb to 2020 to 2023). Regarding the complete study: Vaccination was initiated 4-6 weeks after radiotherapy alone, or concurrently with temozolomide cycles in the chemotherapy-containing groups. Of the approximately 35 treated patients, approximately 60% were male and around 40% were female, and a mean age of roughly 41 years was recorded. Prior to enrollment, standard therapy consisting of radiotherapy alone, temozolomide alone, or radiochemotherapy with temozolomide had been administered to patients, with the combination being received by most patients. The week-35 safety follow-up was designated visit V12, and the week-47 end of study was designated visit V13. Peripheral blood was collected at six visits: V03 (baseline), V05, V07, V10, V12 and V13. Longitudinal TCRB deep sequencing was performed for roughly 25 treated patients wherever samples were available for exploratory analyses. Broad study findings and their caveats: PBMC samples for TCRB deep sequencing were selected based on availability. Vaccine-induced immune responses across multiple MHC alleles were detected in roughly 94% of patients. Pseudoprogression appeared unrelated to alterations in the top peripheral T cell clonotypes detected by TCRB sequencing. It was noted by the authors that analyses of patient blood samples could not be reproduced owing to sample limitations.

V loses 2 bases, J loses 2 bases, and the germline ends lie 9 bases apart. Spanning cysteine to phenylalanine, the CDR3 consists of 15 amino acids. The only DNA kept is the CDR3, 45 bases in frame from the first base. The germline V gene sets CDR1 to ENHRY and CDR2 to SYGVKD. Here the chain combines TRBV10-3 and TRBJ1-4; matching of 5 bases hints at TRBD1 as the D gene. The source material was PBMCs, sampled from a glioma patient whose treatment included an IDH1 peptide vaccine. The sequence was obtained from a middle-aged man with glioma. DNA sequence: TGTGCCATCAGTGAGGGGGGAACTACTAATGAAAAACTGTTTTTT. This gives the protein CAISEGGTTNEKLFF.